These 5 T cell receptor beta chains were all obtained from the same sample, sequenced in a study of blood T cell repertoires in COVID-19. Using immunoSEQ multiplex PCR, the repertoire was profiled, and TCRdb retains in-frame clones only, with some absent. The repertoire holds roughly 150,000 clones, with approximately 90% as singletons. Sequencing used peripheral blood. These receptors were collected from a human donor in a cohort sampled during active COVID-19.

This chain connects TRBV6-5 to TRBJ1-5, with 8 bases that match TRBD1. The V gene's germline CDR1 is MNHEY and CDR2 SVGAGI. The CDR3 totals 15 residues. J lost 4 bases, V lost 6 bases, and 8 bases had no gene match. The CDR3 bases are TGTGCCAGCAGACTCGGACAGGGAGCTAATCAGCCCCAGCATTTT. Protein sequence: CASRLGQGANQPQHF.

The chain links TRBV2 to TRBJ2-5, with D possibly TRBD2 on 6 matching bases. Between the trimmed V and J ends, which lost 3 bases and 2 bases, there was a span of 19 bases. The CDR3 has 17 amino acids. The germline gives CDR1 SNHLY, CDR2 FYNNEI. Here the CDR3 reads CASSDLGLGGSQETQYF. DNA for the CDR3: TGTGCCAGCAGTGATTTGGGTCTCGGGGGTTCACAAGAGACCCAGTACTTC.

The CDR3, as DNA: TGCGCCAGCAGCTTAGGGGACAGGGATCTCTATGGCTACACCTTC. Protein sequence: CASSLGDRDLYGYTF. The chain employs TRBV5-1 and TRBJ1-2; 9 nucleotides agree with TRBD1. Germline CDR1 SGHRS, CDR2 YFSETQ. The CDR3 runs to 15 residues. V shed 2 bases, J shed 4 bases, and the junction held 6 bases outside the gene matches.

V and J are TRBV11-2 and TRBJ1-6, with 10 bases fitting TRBD1. CDR1 and CDR2 from the germline V gene are SGHAT and FQNNGV. V was pared by 3 bases and J by 8 bases, with 7 bases of the junction left unmatched. The CDR3 runs to 16 residues. The CDR3 bases are TGTGCCAGCAGCTTGAGGGACAGGGGAGGTCATTCACCCCTCCACTTT. Encoded protein: CASSLRDRGGHSPLHF.

The chain recombines TRBV23-1 with TRBJ2-7; a weak D match, TRBD2 (6 bases). Being an ORF, TRBV23-1 has a function that is uncertain. Trimming removed 10 bases from V and 3 bases from J, with 7 bases in between. This CDR3 comprises 10 residues. DNA for the CDR3: TGCGCCAACGGGGGCTACGAGCAGTACTTC. Amino acid sequence: CANGGYEQYF.